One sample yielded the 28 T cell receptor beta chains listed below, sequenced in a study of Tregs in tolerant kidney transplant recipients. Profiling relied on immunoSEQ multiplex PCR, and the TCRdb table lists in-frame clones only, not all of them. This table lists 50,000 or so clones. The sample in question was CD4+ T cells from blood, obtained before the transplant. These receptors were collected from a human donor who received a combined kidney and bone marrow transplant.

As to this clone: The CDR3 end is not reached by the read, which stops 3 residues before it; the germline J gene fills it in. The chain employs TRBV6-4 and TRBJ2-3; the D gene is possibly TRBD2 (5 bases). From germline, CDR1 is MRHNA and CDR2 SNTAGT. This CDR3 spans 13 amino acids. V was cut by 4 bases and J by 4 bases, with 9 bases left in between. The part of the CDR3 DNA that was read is TGTGCCAGCAGTGCTAGTAGCGCAGATACG. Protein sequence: CASSASSADT. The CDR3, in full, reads CASSASSADTQYF.

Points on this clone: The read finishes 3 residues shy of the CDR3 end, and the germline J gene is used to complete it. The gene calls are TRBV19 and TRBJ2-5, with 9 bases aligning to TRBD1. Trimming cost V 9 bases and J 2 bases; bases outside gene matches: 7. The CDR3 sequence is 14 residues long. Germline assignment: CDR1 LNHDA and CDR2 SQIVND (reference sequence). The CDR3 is CASQDRGGQETQYF. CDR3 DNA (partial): TGTGCCAGCCAGGACAGGGGTGGTCAAGAGACC.

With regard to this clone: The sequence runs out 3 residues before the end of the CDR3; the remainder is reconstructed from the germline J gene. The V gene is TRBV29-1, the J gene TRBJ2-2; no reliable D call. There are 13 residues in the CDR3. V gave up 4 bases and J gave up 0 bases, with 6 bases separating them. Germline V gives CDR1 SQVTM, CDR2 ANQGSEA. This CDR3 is CSVGETNTGELFF. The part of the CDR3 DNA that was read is TGCAGCGTTGGCGAGACGAACACCGGGGAG.

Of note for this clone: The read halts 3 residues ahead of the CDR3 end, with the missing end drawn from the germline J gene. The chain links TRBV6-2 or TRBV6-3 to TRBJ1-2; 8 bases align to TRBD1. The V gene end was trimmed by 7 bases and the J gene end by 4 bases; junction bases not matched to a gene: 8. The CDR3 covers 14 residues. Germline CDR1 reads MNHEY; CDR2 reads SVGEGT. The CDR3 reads CASIGQGLGYGYTF. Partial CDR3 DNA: TGTGCCAGCATCGGACAGGGTCTGGGCTATGGC.

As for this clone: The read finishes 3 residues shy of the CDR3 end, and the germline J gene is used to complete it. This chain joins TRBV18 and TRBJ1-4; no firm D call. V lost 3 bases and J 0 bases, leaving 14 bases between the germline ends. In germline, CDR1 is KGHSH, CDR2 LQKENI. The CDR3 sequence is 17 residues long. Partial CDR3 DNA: TGTGCCAGCTCACCTGAAGCATATACTGCAACTAATGAAAAA. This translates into CASSPEAYTATNEK. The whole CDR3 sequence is CASSPEAYTATNEKLFF.

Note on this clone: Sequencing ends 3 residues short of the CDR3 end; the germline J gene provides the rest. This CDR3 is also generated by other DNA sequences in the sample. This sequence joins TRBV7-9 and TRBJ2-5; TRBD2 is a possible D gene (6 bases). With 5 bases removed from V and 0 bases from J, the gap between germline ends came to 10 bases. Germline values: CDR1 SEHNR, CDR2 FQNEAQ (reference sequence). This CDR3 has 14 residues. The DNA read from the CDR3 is TGTGCCAGCAGCCTAAGACTAGACCAAGAGACC. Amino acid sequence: CASSLRLDQET. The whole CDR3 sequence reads CASSLRLDQETQYF.

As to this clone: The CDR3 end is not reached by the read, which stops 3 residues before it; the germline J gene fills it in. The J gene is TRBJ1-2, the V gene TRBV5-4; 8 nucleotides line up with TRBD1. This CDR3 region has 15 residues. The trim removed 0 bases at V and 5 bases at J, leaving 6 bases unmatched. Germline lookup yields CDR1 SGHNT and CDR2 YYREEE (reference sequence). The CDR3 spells CASSLEQGETYGYTF. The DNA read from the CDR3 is TGTGCCAGCAGCTTGGAACAGGGGGAAACATATGGC.

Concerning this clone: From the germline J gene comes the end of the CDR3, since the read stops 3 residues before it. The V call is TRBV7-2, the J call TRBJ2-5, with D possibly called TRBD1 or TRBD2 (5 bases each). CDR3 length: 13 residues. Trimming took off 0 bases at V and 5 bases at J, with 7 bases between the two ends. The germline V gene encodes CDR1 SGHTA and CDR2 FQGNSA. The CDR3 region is CASSLARGETQYF. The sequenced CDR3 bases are TGTGCCAGCAGCTTAGCGAGGGGCGAGACC.

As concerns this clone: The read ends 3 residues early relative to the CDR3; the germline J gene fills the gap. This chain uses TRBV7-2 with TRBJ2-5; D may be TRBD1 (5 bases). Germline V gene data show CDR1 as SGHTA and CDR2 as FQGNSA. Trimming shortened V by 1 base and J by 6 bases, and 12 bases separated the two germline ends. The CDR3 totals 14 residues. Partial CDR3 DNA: TGTGCCAGCAGCTTAGTCCAAGGGGCGCAGACC. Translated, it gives CASSLVQGAQT. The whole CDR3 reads CASSLVQGAQTQYF. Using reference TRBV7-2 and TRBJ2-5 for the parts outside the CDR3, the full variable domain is GAGVSQSPSNKVTEKGKDVELRCDPISGHTALYWYRQSLGQGLEFLIYFQGNSAPDKSGLPSDRFSAERTGGSVSTLTIQRTQQEDSAVYLCASSLVQGAQTQYFGPGTRLLVL.

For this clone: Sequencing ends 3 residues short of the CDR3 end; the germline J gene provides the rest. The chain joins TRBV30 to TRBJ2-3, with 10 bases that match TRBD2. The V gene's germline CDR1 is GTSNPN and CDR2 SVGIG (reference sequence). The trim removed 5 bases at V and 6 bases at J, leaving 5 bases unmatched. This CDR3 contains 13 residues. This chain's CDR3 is CAWCLAGADTQYF. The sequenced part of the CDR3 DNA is TGTGCCTGGTGTCTAGCGGGAGCCGATACG.

The DNA read from the CDR3 is TGTGCCAGTAGTATAGGCTCCTCTGGACTCTATGGC. It specifies CASSIGSSGLYG. The whole CDR3 region reads CASSIGSSGLYGYTF. This sequence joins TRBV19 and TRBJ1-2; D not resolved. The read ends 3 residues early relative to the CDR3; the germline J gene fills the gap. CDR3 length: 15 amino acids. Per the germline V gene, CDR1 is LNHDA and CDR2 is SQIVND (reference sequence). Trimming shortened V by 1 base and J by 4 bases, and 13 bases separated the two germline ends.

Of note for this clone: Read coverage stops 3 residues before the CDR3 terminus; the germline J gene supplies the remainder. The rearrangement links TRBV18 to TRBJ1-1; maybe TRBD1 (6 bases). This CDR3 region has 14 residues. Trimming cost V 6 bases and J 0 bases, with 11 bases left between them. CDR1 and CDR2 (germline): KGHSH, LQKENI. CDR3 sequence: CASSRQALNTEAFF. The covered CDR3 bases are TGTGCCAGCTCCCGACAGGCTTTGAACACTGAA.

The sequenced part of the CDR3 DNA is TGTGCCAGCAGCCCCCGGCGGGGCTACGAG. Protein product: CASSPRRGYE. Given in full, the CDR3 is CASSPRRGYEQYF. V usage is TRBV7-2 and J usage is TRBJ2-7, with D possibly being TRBD2 (6 bases). The DNA ends 3 residues before the CDR3 does, and the rest of the CDR3 is filled in from the germline J gene. The CDR3 extends over 13 amino acids. Trimming took off 5 bases at V and 3 bases at J, with 11 bases between the two ends. In germline, CDR1 is SGHTA, CDR2 FQGNSA.

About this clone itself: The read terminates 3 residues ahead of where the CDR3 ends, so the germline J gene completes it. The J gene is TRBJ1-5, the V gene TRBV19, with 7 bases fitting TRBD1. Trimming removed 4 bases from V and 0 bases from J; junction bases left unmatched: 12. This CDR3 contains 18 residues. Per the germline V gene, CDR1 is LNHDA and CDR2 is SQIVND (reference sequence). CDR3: CASSTSGGQLYSNQPQHF. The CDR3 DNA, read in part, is TGTGCCAGTAGTACCTCCGGGGGACAGCTATATAGCAATCAGCCC.

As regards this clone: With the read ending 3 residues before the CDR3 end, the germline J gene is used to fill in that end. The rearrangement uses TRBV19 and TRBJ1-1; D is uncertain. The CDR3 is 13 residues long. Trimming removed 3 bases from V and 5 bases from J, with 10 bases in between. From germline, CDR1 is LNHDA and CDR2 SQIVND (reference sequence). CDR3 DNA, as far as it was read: TGTGCCAGTAGTATGACGGGGTGGACTGAA. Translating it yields CASSMTGWTE. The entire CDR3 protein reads CASSMTGWTEAFF.

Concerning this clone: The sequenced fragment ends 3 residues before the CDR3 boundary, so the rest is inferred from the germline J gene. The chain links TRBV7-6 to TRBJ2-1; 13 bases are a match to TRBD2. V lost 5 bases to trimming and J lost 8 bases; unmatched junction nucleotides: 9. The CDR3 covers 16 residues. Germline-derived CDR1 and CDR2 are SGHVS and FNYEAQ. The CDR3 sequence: CASSGDGTSGTYEQFF. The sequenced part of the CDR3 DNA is TGTGCCAGCAGCGGGGATGGGACTAGCGGGACCTATGAG.

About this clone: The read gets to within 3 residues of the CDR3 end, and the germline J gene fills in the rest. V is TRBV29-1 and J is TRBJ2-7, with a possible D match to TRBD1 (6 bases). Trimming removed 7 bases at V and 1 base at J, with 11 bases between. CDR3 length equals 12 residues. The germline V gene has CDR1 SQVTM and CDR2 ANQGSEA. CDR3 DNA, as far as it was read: TGCAGCGGCCTAGGGGGTTCCTACGAG. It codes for CSGLGGSYE. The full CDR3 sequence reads CSGLGGSYEQYF.

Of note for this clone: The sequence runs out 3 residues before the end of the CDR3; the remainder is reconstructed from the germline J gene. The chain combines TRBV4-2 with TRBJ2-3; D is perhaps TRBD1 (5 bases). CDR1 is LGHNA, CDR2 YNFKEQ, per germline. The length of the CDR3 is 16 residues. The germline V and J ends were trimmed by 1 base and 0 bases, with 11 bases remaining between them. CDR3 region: CASSQVDRPSTDTQYF. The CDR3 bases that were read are TGTGCCAGCAGCCAAGTTGACAGACCTAGCACAGATACG.

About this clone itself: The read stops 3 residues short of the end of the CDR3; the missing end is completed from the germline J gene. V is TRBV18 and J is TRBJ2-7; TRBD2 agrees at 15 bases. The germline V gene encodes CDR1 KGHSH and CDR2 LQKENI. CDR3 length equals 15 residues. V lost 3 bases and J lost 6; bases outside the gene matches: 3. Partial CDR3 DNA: TGTGCCAGCTCACCGGGACTAGCGGGAGGTAGCGAG. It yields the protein CASSPGLAGGSE. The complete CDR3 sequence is CASSPGLAGGSEQYF.

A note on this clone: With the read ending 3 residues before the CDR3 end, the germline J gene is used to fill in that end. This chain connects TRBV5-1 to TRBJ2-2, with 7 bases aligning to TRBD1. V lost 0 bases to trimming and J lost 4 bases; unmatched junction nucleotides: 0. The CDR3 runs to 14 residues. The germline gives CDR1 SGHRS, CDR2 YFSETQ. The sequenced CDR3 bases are TGCGCCAGCAGCTTGGGGACAGGCACCGGGGAG. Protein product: CASSLGTGTGE. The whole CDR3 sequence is CASSLGTGTGELFF.

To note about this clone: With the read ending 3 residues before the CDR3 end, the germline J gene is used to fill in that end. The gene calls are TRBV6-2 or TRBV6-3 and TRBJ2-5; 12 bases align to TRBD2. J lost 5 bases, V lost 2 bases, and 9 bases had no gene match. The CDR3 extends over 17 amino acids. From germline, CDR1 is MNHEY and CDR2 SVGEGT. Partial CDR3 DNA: TGTGCCAGCAGTTACCGACGACTAGCGGGAGATCGTGAGACC. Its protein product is CASSYRRLAGDRET. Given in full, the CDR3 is CASSYRRLAGDRETQYF.

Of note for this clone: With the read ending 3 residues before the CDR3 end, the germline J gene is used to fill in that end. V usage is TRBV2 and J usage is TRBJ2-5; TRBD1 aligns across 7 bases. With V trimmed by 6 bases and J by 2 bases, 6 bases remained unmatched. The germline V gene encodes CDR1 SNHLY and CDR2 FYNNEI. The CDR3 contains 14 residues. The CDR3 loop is CASRGTEQQETQYF. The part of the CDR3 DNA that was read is TGTGCCAGCAGGGGGACAGAGCAGCAAGAGACC.

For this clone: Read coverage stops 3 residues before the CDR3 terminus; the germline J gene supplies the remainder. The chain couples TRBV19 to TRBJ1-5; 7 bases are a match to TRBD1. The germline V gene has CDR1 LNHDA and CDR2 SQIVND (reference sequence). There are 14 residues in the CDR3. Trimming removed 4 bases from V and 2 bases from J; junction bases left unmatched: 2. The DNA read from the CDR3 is TGTGCCAGTAGTAACACAGGGGGCAATCAGCCC. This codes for CASSNTGGNQP. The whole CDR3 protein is CASSNTGGNQPQHF.

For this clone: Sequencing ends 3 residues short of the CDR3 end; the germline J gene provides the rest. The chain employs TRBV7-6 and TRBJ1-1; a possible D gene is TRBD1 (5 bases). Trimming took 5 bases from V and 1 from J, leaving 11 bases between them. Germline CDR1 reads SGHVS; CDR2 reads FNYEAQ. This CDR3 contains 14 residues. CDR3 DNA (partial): TGTGCCAGCAGCCTGGTCCAGGGGAACACTGAA. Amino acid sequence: CASSLVQGNTE. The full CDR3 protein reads CASSLVQGNTEAFF.

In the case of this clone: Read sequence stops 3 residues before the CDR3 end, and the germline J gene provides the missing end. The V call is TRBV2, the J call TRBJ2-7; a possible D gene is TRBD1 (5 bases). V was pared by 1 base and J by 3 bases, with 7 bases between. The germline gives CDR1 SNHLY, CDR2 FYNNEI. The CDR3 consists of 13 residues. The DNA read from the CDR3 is TGTGCCAGCAGTGAAGGACAGATCTACGAG. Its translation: CASSEGQIYE. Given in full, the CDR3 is CASSEGQIYEQYF.

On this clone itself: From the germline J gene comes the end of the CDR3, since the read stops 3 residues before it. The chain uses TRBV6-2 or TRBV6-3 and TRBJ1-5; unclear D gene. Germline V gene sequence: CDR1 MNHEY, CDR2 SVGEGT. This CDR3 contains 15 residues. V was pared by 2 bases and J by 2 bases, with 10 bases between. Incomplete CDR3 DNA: TGTGCCAGCAGTTACCTGGCGGGAGGCAATCAGCCC. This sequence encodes CASSYLAGGNQP. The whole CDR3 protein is CASSYLAGGNQPQHF.

This CDR3 is CASSRTSGQETQYF. The sequenced CDR3 bases are TGTGCCAGCAGTCGGACTAGCGGGCAAGAGACC. The chain recombines TRBV2 with TRBJ2-5; 11 bases line up with TRBD2. The read ends 3 residues early relative to the CDR3; the germline J gene fills the gap. Per germline, CDR1 SNHLY and CDR2 FYNNEI. V dropped 5 bases and J dropped 2; count of bases not matched to a gene: 1. CDR3 length: 14 amino acids.

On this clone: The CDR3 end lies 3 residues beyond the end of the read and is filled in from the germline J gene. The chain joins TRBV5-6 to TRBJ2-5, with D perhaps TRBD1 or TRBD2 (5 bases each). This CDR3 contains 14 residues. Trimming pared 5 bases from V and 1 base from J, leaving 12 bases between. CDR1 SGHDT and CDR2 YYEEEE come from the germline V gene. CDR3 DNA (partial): TGTGCCAGCAGACGGAGGCAGGGCCAAGAGACC. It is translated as CASRRRQGQET. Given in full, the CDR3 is CASRRRQGQETQYF.